This is a list of T cell receptor beta chains from one sample in a study of shared clonotypes between healthy human individuals. Using immunoSEQ multiplex PCR, the repertoire was profiled, and TCRdb retains in-frame clones only, with some absent. The profile shows more than 2,000,000 clones, more than 85% of them singletons. The sample consisted of naive CD4+ T cells from PBMCs. All receptors come from a man aged 18 to 29 in good health. Some clones in this sample may be carry-over from other donors' samples. CDR3s include the opening cysteine and the closing phenylalanine or tryptophan. The order of the fields is CDR3 protein, CDR3 DNA, clone size, D gene, V gene, J gene. D genes are given only for firm matches. Clone size is stated in some rows and not others, as once, few, many or a class when expanded.

CDR3aa: CASSENRGSGGYTF; CDR3nt: TGTGCCAGCAGTGAAAACAGGGGATCGGGTGGCTACACCTTC; abundance: .; d_gene: TRBD1; v_gene: TRBV27; j_gene: TRBJ1-2
CDR3aa: CASSGRTGGMGNTIYF; CDR3nt: TGTGCCAGCAGCGGCCGGACAGGGGGCATGGGAAACACCATATATTTT; abundance: .; d_gene: TRBD1; v_gene: TRBV9; j_gene: TRBJ1-3
CDR3aa: CASSQRPPNRGVNQPQHF; CDR3nt: TGTGCCAGCAGCCAAAGACCCCCAAACAGGGGAGTGAATCAGCCCCAGCATTTT; abundance: once; d_gene: TRBD1; v_gene: TRBV4-2; j_gene: TRBJ1-5
CDR3aa: CASSLNLRGSSGANVLTF; CDR3nt: TGTGCCAGCAGCTTAAACCTTAGGGGCAGCTCTGGGGCCAACGTCCTGACTTTC; abundance: .; d_gene: .; v_gene: TRBV7-3; j_gene: TRBJ2-6
CDR3aa: CASSLSPTGQGGSNQPQHF; CDR3nt: TGCGCCAGCAGCTTGTCCCCTACTGGACAGGGTGGTAGCAATCAGCCCCAGCATTTT; abundance: .; d_gene: TRBD1; v_gene: TRBV5-1; j_gene: TRBJ1-5
CDR3aa: CASSPGGATYYEQYF; CDR3nt: TGTGCCAGCAGCCCCGGGGGGGCCACCTACTACGAGCAGTACTTC; abundance: .; d_gene: TRBD2; v_gene: TRBV28; j_gene: TRBJ2-7
CDR3aa: CASRVGGDSLGYTF; CDR3nt: TGTGCCAGTAGAGTAGGGGGTGACTCCTTGGGCTACACCTTC; abundance: .; d_gene: .; v_gene: TRBV19; j_gene: TRBJ1-2
CDR3aa: CSLTRAGDIADTQYF; CDR3nt: TGCAGCTTAACACGAGCAGGGGACATCGCAGATACGCAGTATTTT; abundance: .; d_gene: .; v_gene: TRBV29-1; j_gene: TRBJ2-3
CDR3aa: CASRKDGQTDTQYF; CDR3nt: TGTGCCAGCAGGAAGGACGGCCAAACAGATACGCAGTATTTT; abundance: .; d_gene: .; v_gene: TRBV21-1; j_gene: TRBJ2-3
CDR3aa: CASSENPTGQPQHF; CDR3nt: TGTGCCAGCAGTGAAAACCCTACGGGGCAGCCCCAGCATTTT; abundance: .; d_gene: .; v_gene: TRBV2; j_gene: TRBJ1-5
CDR3aa: CASSPRDITSTDTQYF; CDR3nt: TGTGCCAGCTCACCGAGGGACATTACTAGCACAGATACGCAGTATTTT; abundance: .; d_gene: .; v_gene: TRBV18; j_gene: TRBJ2-3
CDR3aa: CASSPGGSKLEYF; CDR3nt: TGTGCCAGCAGCCCAGGCGGTTCGAAGTTGGAGTACTTC; abundance: .; d_gene: .; v_gene: TRBV7-6; j_gene: TRBJ2-7
CDR3aa: CASSPRLAAYNEQFF; CDR3nt: TGTGCCAGCAGCCCACGACTAGCGGCCTACAATGAGCAGTTCTTC; abundance: .; d_gene: TRBD2; v_gene: TRBV9; j_gene: TRBJ2-1
CDR3aa: CASSSPPGSSNQPQHF; CDR3nt: TGTGCCAGCAGTTCTCCCCCAGGGAGTTCGAATCAGCCCCAGCATTTT; abundance: .; d_gene: .; v_gene: TRBV28; j_gene: TRBJ1-5
CDR3aa: CASSTEAGASYEQYF; CDR3nt: TGTGCCAGCAGCACAGAAGCGGGGGCTTCCTACGAGCAGTACTTC; abundance: few; d_gene: TRBD2; v_gene: TRBV9; j_gene: TRBJ2-7
CDR3aa: CAIPETQYF; CDR3nt: TGTGCCATCCCTGAGACCCAGTACTTC; abundance: .; d_gene: .; v_gene: TRBV28; j_gene: TRBJ2-5
CDR3aa: CASTGNPHEQYF; CDR3nt: TGTGCCAGCACAGGGAACCCCCACGAGCAGTACTTC; abundance: .; d_gene: .; v_gene: TRBV6-1; j_gene: TRBJ2-7